This paragraph reports one T cell receptor beta chain. Germline values: CDR1 ENHRY, CDR2 SYGVKD. The V segment lost 2 bases and the J segment 8 bases; nucleotides outside the gene matches: 5. The CDR3 length is 14 residues. In the authors' workflow: Reference gene primer amplification gave nucleated cell count estimates. Assay used: immunoSEQ multiplex PCR; TCRdb lists only in-frame clones, some missing. For V, J and clone size, that table is used; D and trimming come from the DNA. The sample records 84,000 or so clones, 65% to 85% being singletons. The sample belongs to a study of blood T cell repertoires in COVID-19. Overall study: PBMCs, B-cell-depleted T cells, or T cells were the source of the cDNA or gDNA that made up the material.

Sample: peripheral blood. The TCR was taken from a woman of 80 years or more with acute or convalescent COVID-19. The rearrangement uses TRBV10-3 and TRBJ1-5, with TRBD1 matching 8 bases. The CDR3 bases are TGTGCCATCAGTGAGGGGACAGGAGGGGAGCCCCAGCATTTT. Translating gives CAISEGTGGEPQHF.